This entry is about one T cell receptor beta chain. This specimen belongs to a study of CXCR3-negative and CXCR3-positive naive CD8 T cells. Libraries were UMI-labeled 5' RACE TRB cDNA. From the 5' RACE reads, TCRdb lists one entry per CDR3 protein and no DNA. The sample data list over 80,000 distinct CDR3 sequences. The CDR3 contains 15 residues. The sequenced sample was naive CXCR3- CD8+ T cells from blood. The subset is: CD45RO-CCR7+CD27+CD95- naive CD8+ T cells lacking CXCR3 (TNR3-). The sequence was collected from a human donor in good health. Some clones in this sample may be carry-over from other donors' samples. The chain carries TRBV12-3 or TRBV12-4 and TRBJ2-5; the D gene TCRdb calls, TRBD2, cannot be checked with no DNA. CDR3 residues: CASSPRGGIGETQYF.